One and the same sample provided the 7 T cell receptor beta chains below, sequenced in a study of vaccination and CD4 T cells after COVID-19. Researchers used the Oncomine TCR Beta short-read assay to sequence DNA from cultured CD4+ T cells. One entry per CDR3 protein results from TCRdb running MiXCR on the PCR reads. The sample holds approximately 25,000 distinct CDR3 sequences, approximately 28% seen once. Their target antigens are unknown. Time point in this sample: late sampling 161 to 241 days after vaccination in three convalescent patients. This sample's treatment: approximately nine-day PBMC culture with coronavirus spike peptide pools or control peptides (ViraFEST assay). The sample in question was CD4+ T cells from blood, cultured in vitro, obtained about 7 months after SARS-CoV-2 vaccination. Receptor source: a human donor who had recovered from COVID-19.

The CDR3: CASSPPVLGELFF. The CDR3 DNA is TGTGCCAGCAGCCCCCCTGTTCTCGGGGAGCTGTTTTTT. V usage is TRBV7-6 and J usage is TRBJ2-2; unclear D gene. V lost 5 bases and J 7 bases, leaving 11 bases between the germline ends. Germline V CDR1 and CDR2: SGHVS, FNYEAQ. The CDR3 length is 13 residues.

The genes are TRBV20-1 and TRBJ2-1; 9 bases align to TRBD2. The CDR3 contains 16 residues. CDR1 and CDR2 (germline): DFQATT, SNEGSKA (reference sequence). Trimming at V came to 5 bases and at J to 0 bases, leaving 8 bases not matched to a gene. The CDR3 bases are TGCAGTGCTGAGAGTAGGACTAGCGACTCCTACAATGAGCAGTTCTTC. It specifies CSAESRTSDSYNEQFF.

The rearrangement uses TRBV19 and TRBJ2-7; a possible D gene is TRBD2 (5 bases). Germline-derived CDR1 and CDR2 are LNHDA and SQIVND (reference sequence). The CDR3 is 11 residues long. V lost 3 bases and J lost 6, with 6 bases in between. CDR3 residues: CASSIRGEQYF. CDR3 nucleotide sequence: TGTGCCAGTAGTATCCGGGGCGAGCAGTACTTC.

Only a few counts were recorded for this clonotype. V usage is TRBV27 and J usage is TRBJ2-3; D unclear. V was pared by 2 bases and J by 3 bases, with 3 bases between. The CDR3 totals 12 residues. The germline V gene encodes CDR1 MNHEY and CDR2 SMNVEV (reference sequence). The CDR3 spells CASSLITDTQYF. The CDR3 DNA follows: TGTGCCAGCAGTTTAATTACAGATACGCAGTATTTT.

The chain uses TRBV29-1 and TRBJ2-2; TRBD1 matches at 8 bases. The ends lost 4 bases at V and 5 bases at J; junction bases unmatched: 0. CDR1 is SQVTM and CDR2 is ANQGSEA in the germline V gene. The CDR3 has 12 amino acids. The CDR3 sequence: CSVGDRTGELFF. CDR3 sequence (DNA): TGCAGCGTTGGGGACAGGACCGGGGAGCTGTTTTTT.

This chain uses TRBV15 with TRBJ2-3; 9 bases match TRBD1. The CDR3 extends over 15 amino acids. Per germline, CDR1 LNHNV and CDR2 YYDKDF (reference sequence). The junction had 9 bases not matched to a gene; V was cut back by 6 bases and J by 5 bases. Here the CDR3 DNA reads TGTGCCACCAGTAATCGGGACAGGGACAAAGATACGCAGTATTTT. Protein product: CATSNRDRDKDTQYF.

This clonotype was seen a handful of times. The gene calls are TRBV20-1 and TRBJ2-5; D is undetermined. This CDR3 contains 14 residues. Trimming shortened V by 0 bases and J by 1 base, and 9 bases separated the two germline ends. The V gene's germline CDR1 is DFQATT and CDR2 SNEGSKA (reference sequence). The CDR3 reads CSAREGRRQETQYF. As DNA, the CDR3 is TGCAGTGCTAGAGAGGGTCGACGCCAAGAGACCCAGTACTTC.